This passage covers 9 T cell receptor beta chains from one sample sequenced in a study of PD-1 blockade in classical Hodgkin lymphoma. Data came from immunoSEQ multiplex PCR; TCRdb stores just in-frame clones and leaves some out. The table lists about 50,000 clones, 90% of them singletons. Time point here: cycle 4 day 1 (C4D1), after about 6 weeks of nivolumab. Relapse after autologous stem cell transplantation occurred in every patient, and brentuximab vedotin exposure varied. Specimen: peripheral blood mononuclear cells (PBMCs), collected before the fourth cycle of nivolumab. These receptors were collected from a human donor with classical Hodgkin lymphoma.

The chain employs TRBV13 and TRBJ2-1; no clear D gene. Germline values: CDR1 PRHDT, CDR2 FYEKMQ (reference sequence). CDR3 length equals 15 residues. V lost 1 base and J 6 bases, leaving 13 bases between the germline ends. The CDR3 DNA is TGTGCCAGCAGCTTAGAGGGTTTTAAAAGCAATGAGCAGTTCTTC. Amino acid sequence: CASSLEGFKSNEQFF. Looking up the rest from reference TRBV13 and TRBJ2-1 gives the full variable domain: AAGVIQSPRHLIKEKRETATLKCYPIPRHDTVYWYQQGPGQDPQFLISFYEKMQSDKGSIPDRFSAQQFSDYHSELNMSSLELGDSALYFCASSLEGFKSNEQFFGPGTRLTVL.

The chain recombines TRBV15 with TRBJ2-7; D is perhaps TRBD1 or TRBD2 (5 bases each). Looked up from germline, CDR1 is LNHNV and CDR2 is YYDKDF (reference sequence). Between the trimmed V and J ends, which lost 11 bases and 6 bases, there was a span of 20 bases. The CDR3 spans 13 residues. The CDR3 nucleotides read TGTGCCTCTTCAGGGACCTCCCATGGCGAGCAGTACTTC. Translated, it gives CASSGTSHGEQYF.

This chain links TRBV9 with TRBJ2-3, with TRBD2 identical over 7 bases. The CDR3 is 16 residues long. With V trimmed by 5 bases and J by 0 bases, 9 bases remained unmatched. Germline V gene data show CDR1 as SGDLS and CDR2 as YYNGEE. CDR3 coding DNA: TGTGCCAGCAGTAAGCGGGGAGGCGGAAGCACAGATACGCAGTATTTT. Translated: CASSKRGGGSTDTQYF.

J is TRBJ2-7 and V is TRBV19; 15 bases line up with TRBD2. V trimming: 5 bases; J trimming: 3 bases; junction bases outside the gene matches: 2. The CDR3 runs to 15 residues. CDR1 is LNHDA and CDR2 is SQIVND in the germline V gene (reference sequence). CDR3 nucleotides: TGTGCCAGTAGTCCGGGACTAGCGGGAGGCTACGAGCAGTACTTC. This encodes CASSPGLAGGYEQYF.

V is TRBV7-8 and J is TRBJ1-6, with 10 bases aligning to TRBD1. The CDR3 covers 15 residues. Trimming took 5 bases from V and 6 from J; bases not matched to a gene: 4. Germline V CDR1 and CDR2: SGHVS, FQNEAQ. The CDR3 sequence: CASSRDRGPNSPLHF. The CDR3 region has the DNA TGTGCCAGCAGCCGCGACAGGGGGCCTAATTCACCCCTCCACTTT. Variable domain in full (rest from reference TRBV7-8 and TRBJ1-6): GAGVSQSPRYKVAKRGQDVALRCDPISGHVSLFWYQQALGQGPEFLTYFQNEAQLDKSGLPSDRFFAERPEGSVSTLKIQRTQQEDSAVYLCASSRDRGPNSPLHFGNGTRLTVT.

The CDR3 bases are TGCGCCAGCAGCTTGGCACTAGCGGGAGGGACCTACGAGCAGTACTTC. Its protein is CASSLALAGGTYEQYF. The V gene is TRBV5-1, the J gene TRBJ2-7, with TRBD2 matching over 13 bases. Trimming removed 0 bases from V and 2 bases from J; junction bases left unmatched: 2. Germline V gives CDR1 SGHRS, CDR2 YFSETQ. The CDR3 runs 16 residues.

The chain employs TRBV6-1 and TRBJ2-1, with D hard to call. The V end was cut by 5 bases, the J end by 12 bases, with 14 bases between. This CDR3 region has 12 residues. CDR1 is MNHNS and CDR2 is SASEGT in the germline V gene. DNA of the CDR3: TGTGCCAGCAGTCCCCAGCCGAGGCTGCAGTTCTTC. This translates into CASSPQPRLQFF.

This clone has only one observation. The chain employs TRBV11-2 and TRBJ2-7, with TRBD1 identical over 7 bases. The CDR3 is 16 residues long. Germline V gives CDR1 SGHAT, CDR2 FQNNGV. The trim removed 1 base at V and 4 bases at J, leaving 10 bases unmatched. CDR3 amino acids: CASSLGPGQPRYEQYF. As DNA, the CDR3 is TGTGCCAGCAGCTTAGGGCCGGGACAGCCAAGATACGAGCAGTACTTC.

The rearrangement uses TRBV20-1 and TRBJ2-7, with D possibly being TRBD1 (6 bases). The CDR3 extends over 11 amino acids. Germline V gene sequence: CDR1 DFQATT, CDR2 SNEGSKA (reference sequence). Between the trimmed V and J ends, which lost 5 bases and 6 bases, there was a span of 11 bases. CDR3 DNA sequence: TGCAGTGCTCTCGGACAGCGCGAGCAGTACTTC. Residues: CSALGQREQYF.